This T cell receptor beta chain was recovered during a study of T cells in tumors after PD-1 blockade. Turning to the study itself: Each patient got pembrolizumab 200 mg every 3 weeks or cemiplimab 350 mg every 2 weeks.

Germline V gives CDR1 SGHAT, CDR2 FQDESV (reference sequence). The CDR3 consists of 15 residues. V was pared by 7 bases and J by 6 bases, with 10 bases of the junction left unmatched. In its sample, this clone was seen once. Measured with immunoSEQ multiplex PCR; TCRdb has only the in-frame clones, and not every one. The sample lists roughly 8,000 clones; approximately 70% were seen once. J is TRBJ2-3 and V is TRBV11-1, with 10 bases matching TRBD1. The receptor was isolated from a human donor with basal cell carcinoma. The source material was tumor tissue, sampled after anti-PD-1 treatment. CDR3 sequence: CASTLDRGSLDTQYF. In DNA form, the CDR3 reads TGTGCCAGCACTCTGGACAGGGGGTCCTTGGATACGCAGTATTTT.